This record concerns one T cell receptor beta chain sequence. Its antigen remains unknown. The protocol was immunoSEQ multiplex PCR, while the TCRdb copy is restricted to in-frame clones and leaves out a portion. This table has tens of thousands of clones, around 90% appearing once. This CDR3 is 14 amino acids long. From germline, CDR1 is KGHSH and CDR2 LQKENI. V was trimmed by 2 bases and J by 9 bases, leaving 13 bases between them. The entry originates in a study of OX40 agonist ivuxolimab in advanced cancers. Across the whole study: An anti-OX40 (CD134) antibody with agonistic activity, ivuxolimab, was administered to patients. A mean age of around 60 years, range about 20 to 85, was recorded, and 82.7% were male.

Study-level points and caveats: Compared with CD4+, CD8+ T cells on average had more expanded clones.

The sequences come from CD4+ or CD8+ T cells sorted from blood, collected in a trial of the OX40 agonist ivuxolimab. This receptor was identified in an adult with an advanced solid tumor such as melanoma, head and neck, liver or kidney cancer. The chain combines TRBV18 with TRBJ1-4, with a tentative D call TRBD1 (6 bases). The CDR3 DNA is TGTGCCAGCTCACCATCTTCAGGGGACCAAAAACTGTTTTTT. This codes for CASSPSSGDQKLFF.